These 22 T cell receptor beta chains were sequenced from one sample in a study of blood T cell repertoires in COVID-19. TCRdb's copy holds only in-frame clones and misses some; the assay was immunoSEQ multiplex PCR. Seen here are approximately 500,000 clones, 70% to 90% observed once, and the top ten hold 1.8%. Sequenced sample: PBMCs or T cells enriched from blood (not recorded which). All receptors come from a woman aged 40 to 55 who had recovered from COVID-19.

This clone is a singleton in its sample. The rearrangement joins TRBV10-2 to TRBJ2-6; D gene ambiguous. The CDR3 is 14 residues long. Germline loops: CDR1 WSHSY, CDR2 SAAADI. The V and J ends lost 3 bases and 0 bases respectively, with 3 bases between them. CDR3 coding DNA: TGCGCCAGCAGTGACAACTCTGGGGCCAACGTCCTGACTTTC. It translates to CASSDNSGANVLTF.

This chain uses TRBV29-1 with TRBJ2-7, with 8 bases fitting TRBD1. From germline, CDR1 is SQVTM and CDR2 ANQGSEA. With 2 bases clipped from V and 6 bases from J, the junction kept 3 bases outside the gene matches. This CDR3 is 12 amino acids long. In DNA form, the CDR3 reads TGCAGCGTTGAACGAGGACAGGGCGAGCAGTACTTC. Protein: CSVERGQGEQYF.

The V call is TRBV27, the J call TRBJ1-3; a weak D match, TRBD1 (5 bases). The CDR3 runs to 15 residues. Germline V gene lookup returns CDR1 MNHEY and CDR2 SMNVEV (reference sequence). The V end was cut by 4 bases, the J end by 0 bases, with 10 bases between. The CDR3, as DNA: TGTGCCAGCAGTTACACAGGCTTCTCTGGAAACACCATATATTTT. Encoded protein: CASSYTGFSGNTIYF.

This CDR3 is CATEARGRETQYF. CDR3 sequence (DNA): TGTGCCACCGAAGCCAGGGGGCGAGAGACCCAGTACTTC. V is TRBV15 and J is TRBJ2-5; 8 nucleotides align to TRBD1. Germline CDR1 is LNHNV and CDR2 is YYDKDF (reference sequence). The CDR3 sequence is 13 residues long. Trimming cost V 8 bases and J 4 bases; bases outside gene matches: 6.

V gene TRBV6-5 combines with J gene TRBJ2-7; no firm D call. Trimming removed 2 bases from V and 1 base from J, with 9 bases in between. The CDR3 contains 14 residues. The germline V gene has CDR1 MNHEY and CDR2 SVGAGI. Written as DNA, the CDR3 is TGTGCCAGCAGTTACACACGACAATCCTACGAGCAGTACTTC. Its protein product is CASSYTRQSYEQYF.

The chain is built from TRBV30 and TRBJ1-2; 8 bases line up with TRBD1. The CDR3 contains 13 residues. With V trimmed by 2 bases and J by 8 bases, 7 bases remained unmatched. CDR1 and CDR2 (germline): GTSNPN, SVGIG (reference sequence). The CDR3 coding sequence is TGTGCCTGGAGTCCCCGGCCAGGGGGCGGCTACACCTTC. Its translation: CAWSPRPGGGYTF.

This rearrangement joins TRBV24-1 to TRBJ2-7; 9 bases align to TRBD1. Per the germline V gene, CDR1 is KGHDR and CDR2 is SFDVKD. After removal of 7 bases from V and 3 bases from J, the junction contained 3 bases not matched to a gene. The CDR3 is 13 amino acids. CDR3 sequence (DNA): TGTGCCACCAGACAGGGGGCTGGCTACGAGCAGTACTTC. It codes for CATRQGAGYEQYF.

This clone was observed a few times. CDR3 in DNA: TGTGCCAGTAGTACCGGCCCCGGGACTGGAGAGACCCAGTACTTC. This sequence encodes CASSTGPGTGETQYF. The V gene is TRBV19, the J gene TRBJ2-5; D might be TRBD2 (6 bases). This CDR3 has 15 amino acids. Germline V gives CDR1 LNHDA, CDR2 SQIVND (reference sequence). The V end was cut by 4 bases, the J end by 4 bases, with 16 bases between.

This sequence joins TRBV6-5 and TRBJ2-7, with a weak D call TRBD1 (6 bases). This CDR3 region has 15 residues. Looked up from germline, CDR1 is MNHEY and CDR2 is SVGAGI. With 1 base removed from V and 0 bases from J, the gap between germline ends came to 10 bases. The DNA of the CDR3 is TGTGCCAGCAGTTACTTCACAGGGAGCTCCTACGAGCAGTACTTC. This codes for CASSYFTGSSYEQYF.

The chain has TRBV30 and TRBJ1-1; D is unclear. V lost 4 bases to trimming and J lost 5 bases, with 11 bases between them. Germline CDR1 is GTSNPN and CDR2 is SVGIG (reference sequence). This CDR3 is 12 amino acids long. CDR3 protein: CAWTARRTEAFF. DNA for the CDR3: TGTGCCTGGACCGCTCGGAGAACTGAAGCTTTCTTT. Looking up the rest from reference TRBV30 and TRBJ1-1 gives the full variable domain: SQTIHQWPATLVQPVGSPLSLECTVEGTSNPNLYWYRQAAGRGLQLLFYSVGIGQISSEVPQNLSASRPQDRQFILSSKKLLLSDSGFYLCAWTARRTEAFFGQGTRLTVV.

The J gene is TRBJ1-2, the V gene TRBV19; possibly TRBD1 for D (6 bases). The CDR3 covers 15 residues. Trimming shortened V by 6 bases and J by 4 bases, and 18 bases separated the two germline ends. Germline values: CDR1 LNHDA, CDR2 SQIVND (reference sequence). The CDR3 sequence: CASSAAQGQIYGYTF. For the CDR3, the DNA is TGTGCCAGTAGCGCTGCACAAGGACAGATCTATGGCTACACCTTC.

This clone was detected only once. The V and J genes are TRBV7-2 and TRBJ2-5; 13 bases align to TRBD2. The CDR3 covers 15 residues. The trim removed 4 bases at V and 6 bases at J, leaving 5 bases unmatched. Germline CDR1 reads SGHTA; CDR2 reads FQGNSA. The CDR3 sequence is CASSYGLAGVKTQYF. In DNA, the CDR3 is TGTGCCAGCAGCTACGGACTAGCGGGAGTGAAGACCCAGTACTTC.

The chain has TRBV11-2 and TRBJ2-3, with D hard to call. This CDR3 is built from 15 residues. The V gene lost 6 bases and the J gene lost 4 bases, with 17 bases spanning the gap. The V gene's germline CDR1 is SGHAT and CDR2 FQNNGV. The DNA of the CDR3 is TGTGCCAGCAGTCCTCCGTCCCTAGTTGCAGATACGCAGTATTTT. As protein: CASSPPSLVADTQYF.

The chain has TRBV5-1 and TRBJ2-3, with 10 bases aligning to TRBD2. This CDR3 spans 13 amino acids. V was clipped by 0 bases and J by 14 bases; unmatched bases: 6. Germline V gene data show CDR1 as SGHRS and CDR2 as YFSETQ. The CDR3 sequence: CASSLEREGFGYF. CDR3 sequence (DNA): TGCGCCAGCAGCTTGGAGCGGGAGGGATTTGGGTATTTT.

The chain recombines TRBV27 with TRBJ2-7; tentatively, D is TRBD1 (6 bases). The V end lost 8 bases, the J end lost 0 bases, and 8 bases lay between the germline ends. CDR3 length: 12 residues. CDR1 and CDR2 from the germline V gene are MNHEY and SMNVEV (reference sequence). CDR3 amino acids: CASGQLSYEQYF. DNA for the CDR3: TGTGCCAGCGGACAGCTCTCCTACGAGCAGTACTTC.

The V call is TRBV6-2 or TRBV6-3, the J call TRBJ1-5, with TRBD1 as a possible D gene (5 bases). The CDR3 is 15 amino acids. CDR1 MNHEY and CDR2 SVGEGT come from the germline V gene. Trimming stripped 6 bases from V and 3 bases from J, with 15 bases between. CDR3 sequence (DNA): TGTGCCAGCAGCCTTTTGGGGGGGATCAATCAGCCCCAGCATTTT. It yields the protein CASSLLGGINQPQHF.

The V and J genes are TRBV28 and TRBJ2-5; maybe TRBD1 (5 bases). The V end was cut by 7 bases, the J end by 5 bases, with 17 bases between. The length of the CDR3 is 14 residues. Germline CDR1 MDHEN, CDR2 SYDVKM. The CDR3 coding sequence is TGTGCCAGCATTACCAGTTTGGGGCCTGAGACCCAGTACTTC. The encoded protein is CASITSLGPETQYF.

The chain employs TRBV9 and TRBJ1-1, with 8 bases that match TRBD1. Trimming took 4 bases from V and 5 from J; bases not matched to a gene: 4. CDR1 is SGDLS, CDR2 YYNGEE, per germline. The CDR3 length is 13 residues. CDR3: CASSFTGGTEAFF. The CDR3 DNA reads TGTGCCAGCAGCTTCACAGGGGGGACTGAAGCTTTCTTT. Full variable domain (outside the CDR3, taken from reference TRBV9 and TRBJ1-1): DSGVTQTPKHLITATGQRVTLRCSPRSGDLSVYWYQQSLDQGLQFLIQYYNGEERAKGNILERFSAQQFPDLHSELNLSSLELGDSALYFCASSFTGGTEAFFGQGTRLTVV.

This chain links TRBV24-1 with TRBJ1-4; D ambiguous. With 3 bases removed from V and 0 bases from J, the gap between germline ends came to 7 bases. Germline V CDR1 and CDR2: KGHDR, SFDVKD. This CDR3 has 15 residues. CDR3 residues: CATSDGSATNEKLFF. CDR3 nucleotide sequence: TGTGCCACCAGTGATGGGAGCGCAACTAATGAAAAACTGTTTTTT.

J is TRBJ1-3 and V is TRBV7-8; D uncertain. The V end was cut by 7 bases, the J end by 0 bases, with 16 bases between. Germline lookup yields CDR1 SGHVS and CDR2 FQNEAQ. CDR3 length: 16 amino acids. The CDR3 loop is CASTTYTGGSGNTIYF. The DNA for the CDR3 is TGTGCCAGCACCACCTATACGGGTGGCTCTGGAAACACCATATATTTT.

The gene calls are TRBV6-5 and TRBJ2-1; 10 positions agree with TRBD1. Germline V gene data show CDR1 as MNHEY and CDR2 as SVGAGI. This CDR3 region has 14 residues. The CDR3: CATGGVSSYNEQFF. The DNA of the CDR3 is TGTGCGACAGGGGGCGTCTCTTCCTACAATGAGCAGTTCTTC.

V and J are TRBV29-1 and TRBJ1-1; D is unclear. Per germline, CDR1 SQVTM and CDR2 ANQGSEA. CDR3 size: 14 residues. The ends were cut back, 0 bases at V and 3 bases at J, with 11 bases in the middle. This CDR3 is CSVEDGEGYTEAFF. DNA of the CDR3: TGCAGCGTTGAAGACGGGGAGGGATACACTGAAGCTTTCTTT.